This is a list of T cell receptor beta chains from one sample in a study of T cell repertoires in cytomegalovirus infection. One entry per CDR3 protein results from TCRdb running MiXCR on the reads. Of 200,000 to 300,000 distinct CDR3 sequences listed, 8% to 9.5% were seen once; the top ten hold about 15%. The sequenced material came from PBMCs. All receptors come from a human donor in good health (CMV status not recorded). Some clones in this sample may be carry-over from other donors' samples. Each CDR3 is given with its conserved first and last residue. Each record gives: V gene, J gene, clone size, CDR3 protein. Clone size is shown for a subset of rows, as once, few, many or a class of expanded clone.

TRBV9	TRBJ1-1	few	CASSVVLDSRRNTEAFF
TRBV7-2	TRBJ2-3	many	CASSFSTDTQYF
TRBV7-2	TRBJ1-2	many	CASSRGDNYGYTF
TRBV6-2/TRBV6-3	TRBJ2-1	few	CASSSSKTHYNEQFF
TRBV12-3/TRBV12-4	TRBJ2-7	.	CASRRRDRDHEQYF
TRBV29-1	TRBJ1-1	.	CSVGQGITAEAFF
TRBV4-3	TRBJ2-5	many	CASSQDRGGGAFQETQYF
TRBV30	TRBJ2-7	.	CALTRTDTYEQYF
TRBV19	TRBJ2-7	many	CASSMTDTSLYEQYF
TRBV4-1	TRBJ1-5	few	CASSQEPAINQPQHF
TRBV6-2/TRBV6-3	TRBJ2-7	many	CASSYRQYEQYF
TRBV7-2	TRBJ1-1	many	CASSLVGLSGTEAFF
TRBV10-3	TRBJ2-5	many	CATAGLAGGLGQETQYF
TRBV20-1	TRBJ2-7	.	CSGVAGGPAYEQYF
TRBV12-3/TRBV12-4	TRBJ1-1	.	CASNDRLNTEAFF
TRBV12-3/TRBV12-4	TRBJ1-5	many	CASSWAGISPNSNQPQHF
TRBV7-2	TRBJ1-2	many	CASSSYDRTVLGGYTF
TRBV7-8	TRBJ1-1	many	CASSPNHSWGLRDTEAFF
TRBV7-2	TRBJ2-7	many	CASSFDRGIGEQYF
TRBV7-9	TRBJ1-2	few	CASSLVGVIYGYTF
TRBV20-1	TRBJ2-3	.	CSARVAMDTQYF
TRBV14	TRBJ2-1	many	CASSRAGLYNEQFF
TRBV20-1	TRBJ2-3	few	CSARDKREGPLQYF
TRBV7-2	TRBJ2-3	.	CASRSGGSSTDTQYF
TRBV4-3	TRBJ1-2	many	CASSHPDGSNYGYTF
TRBV20-1	TRBJ2-7	few	CSARAFLSGGAEREQYF
TRBV19	TRBJ2-7	few	CASSMDRTYEQYF
TRBV7-6	TRBJ1-1	few	CASSLALGATEAFF
TRBV5-4	TRBJ2-5	few	CASSLFDETQYF
TRBV7-3	TRBJ2-6	many	CASSLTSVISGANVLTF
TRBV20-1	TRBJ2-2	many	CSAIREGRAGELFF
TRBV7-2	TRBJ2-1	.	CASIPGLAGSSEQFF
TRBV11-2	TRBJ1-1	many	CASSPLSGAVTMNTEAFF
TRBV20-1	TRBJ2-1	.	CSASLGTGDGKEQFF
TRBV12-3/TRBV12-4	TRBJ1-5	few	CASSLGFGGIQPQHF
TRBV7-9	TRBJ1-2	many	CASSYRDRGYGYTF
TRBV7-2	TRBJ2-7	many	CASSLSIAGPPYEQYF
TRBV20-1	TRBJ2-3	many	CSARDTGTQRTAADTQYF
TRBV7-2	TRBJ2-2	many	CASSFGQENTGELFF
TRBV6-2/TRBV6-3	TRBJ2-7	many	CASSSRGDLTYEQYF
TRBV20-1	TRBJ2-7	few	CSARDLGDSYEQYF
TRBV6-2/TRBV6-3	TRBJ2-1	few	CASSLSGYEQFF
TRBV7-2	TRBJ1-2	many	CASSLSGQGDYGYTF
TRBV7-2	TRBJ2-7	many	CASSPYLGIYEQYF
TRBV7-9	TRBJ2-5	many	CASSTIAGTSRETQYF
TRBV7-2	TRBJ2-5	many	CASSLGLDKETQYF
TRBV7-9	TRBJ2-5	.	CASSLEDVEETQYF
TRBV5-4	TRBJ2-5	few	CASSPDRGLQETQYF
TRBV7-9	TRBJ2-5	.	CASSSGQGDGETQYF
TRBV19	TRBJ1-1	.	CASIWGCAFF
TRBV7-2	TRBJ1-1	many	CASSLSGVDLQAFF
TRBV28	TRBJ1-1	many	CASGTGALNTEAFF
TRBV7-8	TRBJ2-1	once	CASTLTPQGTHEQFF
TRBV7-2	TRBJ1-5	many	CASTEGGVSSPQHF
TRBV20-1	TRBJ1-1	few	CSASSGSYTEAFF
TRBV2	TRBJ1-2	.	CASSAGAPNYGYTF
TRBV7-3	TRBJ1-1	many	CASSLWGGRRNTEAFF
TRBV12-3/TRBV12-4	TRBJ1-5	.	CASSLETGGDQPQHF
TRBV5-5	TRBJ1-5	many	CASSLDSYSNQPQHF